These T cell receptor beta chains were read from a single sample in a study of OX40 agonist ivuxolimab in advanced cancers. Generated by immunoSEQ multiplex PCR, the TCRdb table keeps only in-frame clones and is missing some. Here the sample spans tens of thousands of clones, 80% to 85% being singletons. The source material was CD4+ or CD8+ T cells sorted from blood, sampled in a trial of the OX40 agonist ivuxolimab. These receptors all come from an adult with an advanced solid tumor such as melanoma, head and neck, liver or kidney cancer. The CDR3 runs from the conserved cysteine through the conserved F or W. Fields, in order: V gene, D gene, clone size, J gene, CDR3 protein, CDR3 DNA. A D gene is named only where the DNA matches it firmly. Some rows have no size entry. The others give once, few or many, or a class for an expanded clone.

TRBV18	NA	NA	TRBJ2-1	CASSPGSGNYNEQFF	TGTGCCAGCTCACCAGGGTCAGGGAACTACAATGAGCAGTTCTTC
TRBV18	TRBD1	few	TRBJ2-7	CASSPPATGLEQYF	TGTGCCAGCTCACCCCCCGCGACAGGGCTCGAGCAGTACTTC
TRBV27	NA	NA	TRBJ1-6	CASSLLRVVGEASYNSPLHF	TGTGCCAGCAGTTTATTAAGGGTGGTGGGGGAAGCCTCCTATAATTCACCCCTCCACTTT
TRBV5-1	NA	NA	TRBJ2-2	CASSADGELTGELFF	TGCGCCAGCAGCGCGGACGGGGAACTCACCGGGGAGCTGTTTTTT
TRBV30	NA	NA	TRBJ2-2	CAWSVQGANTGELFF	TGTGCCTGGAGTGTACAGGGCGCGAACACCGGGGAGCTGTTTTTT
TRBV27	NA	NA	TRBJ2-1	CASSTSPGMQFF	TGTGCCAGCAGTACAAGCCCAGGAATGCAGTTCTTC
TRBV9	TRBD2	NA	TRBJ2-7	CASSVGLGGLGYEQYF	TGTGCCAGCAGCGTAGGCCTCGGGGGGTTAGGCTACGAGCAGTACTTC
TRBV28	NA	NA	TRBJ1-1	CASSSPVGRGEAFF	TGTGCCAGCAGTTCGCCGGTTGGGCGGGGGGAAGCTTTCTTT
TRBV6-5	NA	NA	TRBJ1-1	CASRNRQENTEAFF	TGTGCCAGCAGAAATCGACAGGAGAACACTGAAGCTTTCTTT
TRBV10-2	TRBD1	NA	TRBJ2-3	CASRPRDSRTDTQYF	TGCGCCAGTAGACCTCGGGACAGCCGCACAGATACGCAGTATTTT
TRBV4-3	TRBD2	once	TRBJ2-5	CASSRAGGANQETQYF	TGCGCCAGCAGCCGGGCCGGGGGGGCTAACCAAGAGACCCAGTACTTC
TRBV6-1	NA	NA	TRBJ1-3	CASSGGPRSGNTIYF	TGTGCCAGCAGTGGGGGGCCCAGATCTGGAAACACCATATATTTT
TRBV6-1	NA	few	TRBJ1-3	CASSEWGAGGNTIYF	TGTGCCAGCAGTGAATGGGGGGCTGGAGGAAACACCATATATTTT
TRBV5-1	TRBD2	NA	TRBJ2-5	CASSLTSGEETQYF	TGCGCCAGCAGCTTAACTAGCGGGGAAGAGACCCAGTACTTC
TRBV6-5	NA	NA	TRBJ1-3	CASSRDGYSGNTIYF	TGTGCCAGCAGCCGGGACGGCTACTCTGGAAACACCATATATTTT
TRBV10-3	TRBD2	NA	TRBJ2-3	CAISERAGGTSTDTQYF	TGTGCCATCAGTGAGAGGGCGGGGGGGACGTCAACAGATACGCAGTATTTT
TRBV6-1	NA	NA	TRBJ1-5	CASSEMGGEFGQPQHF	TGTGCCAGCAGTGAAATGGGGGGGGAGTTTGGTCAGCCCCAGCATTTT
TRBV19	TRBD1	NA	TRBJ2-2	CASSTPPTGNPGELFF	TGTGCCAGTAGTACACCTCCGACAGGGAACCCCGGGGAGCTGTTTTTT
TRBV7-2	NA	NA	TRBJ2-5	CASSLQASAGETQYF	TGTGCCAGCAGCTTACAGGCTAGCGCTGGGGAGACCCAGTACTTC
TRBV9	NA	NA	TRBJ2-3	CASSVEEYTQYF	TGTGCCAGCAGCGTAGAGGAATATACGCAGTATTTT
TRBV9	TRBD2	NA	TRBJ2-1	CASSVEGLAGVILYNEQFF	TGTGCCAGCAGCGTAGAGGGACTAGCGGGGGTGATCCTCTACAATGAGCAGTTCTTC
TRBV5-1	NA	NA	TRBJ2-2	CASSQRSGNTGELFF	TGCGCCAGCAGCCAGAGGTCAGGGAACACCGGGGAGCTGTTTTTT
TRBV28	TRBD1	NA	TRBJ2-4	CASSSHSQGANIQYF	TGTGCCAGCAGTTCCCATTCACAGGGGGCCAACATTCAGTACTTC
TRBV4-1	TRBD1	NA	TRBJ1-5	CASSPWTGADQPQHF	TGCGCCAGCAGCCCTTGGACAGGGGCGGATCAGCCCCAGCATTTT
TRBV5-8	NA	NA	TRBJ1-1	CASSFRVGNTEAFF	TGTGCCAGCAGCTTTAGGGTTGGGAACACTGAAGCTTTCTTT
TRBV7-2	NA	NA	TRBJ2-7	CASSLEISGEQYF	TGTGCCAGCAGCTTAGAAATATCTGGCGAGCAGTACTTC
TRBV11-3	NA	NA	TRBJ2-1	CASSLFGASNEQFF	TGTGCCAGCAGCTTATTCGGGGCGAGTAATGAGCAGTTCTTC
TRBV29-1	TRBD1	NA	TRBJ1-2	CSATGSTGVGYTF	TGCAGCGCGACGGGTTCGACAGGGGTCGGCTACACCTTC
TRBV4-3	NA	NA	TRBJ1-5	CASSQSPARGPQPQHF	TGCGCCAGCAGCCAATCCCCCGCCAGGGGCCCACAGCCCCAGCATTTT
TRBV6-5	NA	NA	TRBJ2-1	CASSFFNEQFF	TGTGCCAGCAGTTTTTTCAATGAGCAGTTCTTC
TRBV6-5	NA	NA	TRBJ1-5	CASGWNQPQHF	TGTGCCAGCGGGTGGAATCAGCCCCAGCATTTT
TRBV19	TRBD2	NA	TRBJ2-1	CASSRQRGPSSYNEQFF	TGTGCCAGTAGTCGCCAGCGGGGGCCAAGCTCCTACAATGAGCAGTTCTTC
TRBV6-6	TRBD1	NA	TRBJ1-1	CASSQDRGTEAFF	TGTGCCAGCAGTCAGGACAGGGGGACTGAAGCTTTCTTT
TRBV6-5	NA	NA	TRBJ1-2	CASSPRGDSYGYTF	TGTGCCAGCAGCCCGAGGGGGGACTCCTATGGCTACACCTTC
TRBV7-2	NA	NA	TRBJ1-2	CASSPLGSGYGYTF	TGTGCCAGCAGCCCCCTGGGGTCTGGCTATGGCTACACCTTC